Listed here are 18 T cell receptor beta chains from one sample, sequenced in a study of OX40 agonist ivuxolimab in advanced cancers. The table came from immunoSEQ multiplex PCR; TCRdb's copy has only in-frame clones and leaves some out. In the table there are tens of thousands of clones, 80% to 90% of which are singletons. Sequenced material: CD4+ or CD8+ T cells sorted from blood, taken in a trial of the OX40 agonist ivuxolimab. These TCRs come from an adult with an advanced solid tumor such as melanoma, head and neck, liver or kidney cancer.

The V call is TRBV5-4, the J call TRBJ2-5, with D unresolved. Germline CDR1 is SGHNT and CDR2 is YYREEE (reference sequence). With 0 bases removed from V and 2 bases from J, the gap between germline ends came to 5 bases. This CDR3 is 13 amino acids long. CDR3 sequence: CASSLDNQETQYF. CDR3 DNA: TGTGCCAGCAGCTTGGACAATCAAGAGACCCAGTACTTC.

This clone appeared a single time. The CDR3: CASSSRGWATNEKLFF. CDR3 nucleotide sequence: TGTGCCAGCAGCTCCCGAGGTTGGGCAACTAATGAAAAACTGTTTTTT. The genes are TRBV7-2 and TRBJ1-4; D gene uncertain. The CDR3 extends over 16 amino acids. The V gene's germline CDR1 is SGHTA and CDR2 FQGNSA. With 4 bases removed from V and 0 bases from J, the gap between germline ends came to 12 bases.

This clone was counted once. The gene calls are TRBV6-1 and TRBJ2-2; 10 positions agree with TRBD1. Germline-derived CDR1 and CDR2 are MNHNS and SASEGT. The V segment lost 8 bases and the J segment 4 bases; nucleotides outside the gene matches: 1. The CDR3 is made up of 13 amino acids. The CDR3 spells CASRDRGTGELFF. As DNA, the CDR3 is TGTGCCAGCCGGGACAGGGGCACCGGGGAGCTGTTTTTT.

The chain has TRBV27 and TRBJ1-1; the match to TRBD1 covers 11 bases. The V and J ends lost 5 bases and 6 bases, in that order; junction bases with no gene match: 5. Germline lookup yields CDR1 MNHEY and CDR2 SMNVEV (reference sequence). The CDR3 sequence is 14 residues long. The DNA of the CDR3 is TGTGCCAGCAGTCAGGACAGGGGGCCCTCTGAAGCTTTCTTT. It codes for CASSQDRGPSEAFF.

The CDR3 protein is CASSVHNEQFF. The CDR3 coding sequence is TGCGCCAGCAGCGTCCACAATGAGCAGTTCTTC. The V gene is TRBV5-1, the J gene TRBJ2-1, with D uncertain. There are 11 residues in the CDR3. Germline CDR1 is SGHRS and CDR2 is YFSETQ. Between the trimmed V and J ends, which lost 4 bases and 5 bases, there was a span of 4 bases.

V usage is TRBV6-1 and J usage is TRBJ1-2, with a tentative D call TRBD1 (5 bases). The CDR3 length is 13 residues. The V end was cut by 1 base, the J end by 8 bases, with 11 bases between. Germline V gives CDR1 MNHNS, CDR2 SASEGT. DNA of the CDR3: TGTGCCAGCAGTGAAGGTTATCGGGGCGGCTACACCTTC. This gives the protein CASSEGYRGGYTF.

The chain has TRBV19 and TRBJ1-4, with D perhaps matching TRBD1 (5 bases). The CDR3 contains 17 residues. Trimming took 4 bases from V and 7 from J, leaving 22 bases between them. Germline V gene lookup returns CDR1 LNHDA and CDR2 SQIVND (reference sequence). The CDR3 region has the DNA TGTGCCAGTAGTACTCGGGACCGAGGCGGATGGGGTGAAAAACTGTTTTTT. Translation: CASSTRDRGGWGEKLFF.

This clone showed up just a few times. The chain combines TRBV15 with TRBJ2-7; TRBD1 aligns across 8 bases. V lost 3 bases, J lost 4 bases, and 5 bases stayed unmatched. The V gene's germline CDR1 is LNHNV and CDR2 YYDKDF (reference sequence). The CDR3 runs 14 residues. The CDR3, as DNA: TGTGCCACCAGCAGTAACAGGGGGAGATACGAGCAGTACTTC. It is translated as CATSSNRGRYEQYF.

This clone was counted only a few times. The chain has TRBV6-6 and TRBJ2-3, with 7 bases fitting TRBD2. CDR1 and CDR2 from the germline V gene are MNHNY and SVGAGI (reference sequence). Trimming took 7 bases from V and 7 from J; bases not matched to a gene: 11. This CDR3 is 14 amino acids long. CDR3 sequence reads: CASIRDYESYTQYF. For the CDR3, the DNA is TGTGCCAGCATCCGGGACTACGAATCGTATACGCAGTATTTT.

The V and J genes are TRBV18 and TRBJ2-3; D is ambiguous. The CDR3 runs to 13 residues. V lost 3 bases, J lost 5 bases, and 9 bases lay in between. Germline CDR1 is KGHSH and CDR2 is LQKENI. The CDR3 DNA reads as TGTGCCAGCTCACCGCCCCCGAGAGATACGCAGTATTTT. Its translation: CASSPPPRDTQYF.

Here the CDR3 reads CASRGLAGGPRTGELFF. CDR3 sequence (DNA): TGTGCCAGCCGGGGACTAGCGGGGGGGCCGAGAACCGGGGAGCTGTTTTTT. The chain uses TRBV2 and TRBJ2-2; TRBD2 aligns across 16 bases. The germline CDR1 and CDR2 sequences are SNHLY and FYNNEI. V shed 8 bases, J shed 5 bases, and the junction held 8 bases outside the gene matches. The CDR3 sequence is 17 residues long.

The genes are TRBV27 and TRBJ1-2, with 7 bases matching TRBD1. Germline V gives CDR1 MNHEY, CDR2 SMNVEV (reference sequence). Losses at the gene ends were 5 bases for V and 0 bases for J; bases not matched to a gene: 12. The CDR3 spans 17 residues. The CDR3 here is CASSPFGTANTNYGYTF. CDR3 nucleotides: TGTGCCAGCAGTCCCTTCGGGACAGCCAATACTAACTATGGCTACACCTTC.

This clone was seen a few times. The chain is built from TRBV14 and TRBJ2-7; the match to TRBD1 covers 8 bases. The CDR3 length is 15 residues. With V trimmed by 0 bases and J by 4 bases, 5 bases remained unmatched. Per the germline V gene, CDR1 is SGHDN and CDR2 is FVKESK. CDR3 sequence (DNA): TGTGCCAGCAGCCAAGAGTTGACAGGGGATTACGAGCAGTACTTC. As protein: CASSQELTGDYEQYF.

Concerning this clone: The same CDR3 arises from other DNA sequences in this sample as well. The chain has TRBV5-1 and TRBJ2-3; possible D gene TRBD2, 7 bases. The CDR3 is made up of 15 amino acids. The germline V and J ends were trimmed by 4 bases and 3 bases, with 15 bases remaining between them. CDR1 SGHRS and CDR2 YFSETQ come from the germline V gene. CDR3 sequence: CASSPGRGGTDTQYF. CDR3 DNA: TGCGCCAGCAGCCCGGGGAGGGGGGGGACAGATACGCAGTATTTT.

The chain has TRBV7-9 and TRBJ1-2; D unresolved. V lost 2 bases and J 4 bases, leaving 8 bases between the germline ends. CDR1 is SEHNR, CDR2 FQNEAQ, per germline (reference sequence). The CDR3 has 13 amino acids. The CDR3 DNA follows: TGTGCCAGCAGCTTATCAGGCACCTATGGCTACACCTTC. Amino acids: CASSLSGTYGYTF.

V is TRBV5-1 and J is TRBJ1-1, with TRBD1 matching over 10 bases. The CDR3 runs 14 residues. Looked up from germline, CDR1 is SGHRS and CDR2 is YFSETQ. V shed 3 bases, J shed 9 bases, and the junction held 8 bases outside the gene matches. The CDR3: CASSSTGTGAQAFF. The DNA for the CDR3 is TGCGCCAGCAGCTCGACCGGGACAGGGGCGCAAGCTTTCTTT.

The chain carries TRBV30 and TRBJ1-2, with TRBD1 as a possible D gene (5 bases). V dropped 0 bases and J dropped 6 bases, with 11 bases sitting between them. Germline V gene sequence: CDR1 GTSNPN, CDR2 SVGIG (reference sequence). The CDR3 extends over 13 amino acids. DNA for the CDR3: TGTGCCTGGAGTGTACGGCAGGGCGATGGCTACACCTTC. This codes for CAWSVRQGDGYTF.

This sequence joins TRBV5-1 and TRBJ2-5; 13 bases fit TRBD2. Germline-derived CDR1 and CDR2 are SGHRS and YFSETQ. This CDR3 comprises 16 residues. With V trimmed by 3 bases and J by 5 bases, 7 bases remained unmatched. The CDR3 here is CASSSGLAGALETQYF. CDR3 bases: TGCGCCAGCAGCTCCGGACTAGCGGGAGCTCTGGAGACCCAGTACTTC.